Listed below are T cell receptor beta chains from one sample, sequenced in a study of cytomegalovirus exposure and HLA in healthy donors. Measured with immunoSEQ multiplex PCR; TCRdb has only the in-frame clones, and not every one. Among some 180,000 clones listed, roughly four fifths were seen once. Sample: PBMCs. The receptors come from a man aged 40-49 years in good health and CMV-seropositive. Each CDR3 is given with its conserved first and last residue.

TRBV11-2	13	TRBJ2-7	CASSLVGGYEQYF
TRBV13	15	TRBJ2-5	CASSPRWGGLETQYF
TRBV28	17	TRBJ1-5	CASSHTAGSGRNQPQHF
TRBV5-1	15	TRBJ2-5	CASSLDGGPQETQYF
TRBV18	17	TRBJ1-3	CASSPLTGGASGNTIYF
TRBV7-7	16	TRBJ2-5	CASSLVGQGSQETQYF
TRBV28	16	TRBJ1-5	CASTAPGDNSNQPQHF
TRBV6-5	14	TRBJ2-7	CATRWGQETYEQYF
TRBV6-6	13	TRBJ2-1	CASGTGSYNEQFF
TRBV9	12	TRBJ1-1	CASSKVGGEAFF
TRBV7-2	14	TRBJ1-2	CASSSGQGAFGYTF
TRBV5-1	14	TRBJ2-7	CASSPGQAAYEQYF
TRBV10-3	14	TRBJ1-5	CATSSGSLNQPQHF
TRBV4-1	15	TRBJ2-5	CASSSGLAERETQYF
TRBV11-2	16	TRBJ2-3	CASSPTTSSLGDTQYF
TRBV6-5	15	TRBJ2-1	CASRSGTAISNEQFF
TRBV10-3	11	TRBJ1-1	CATGENTEAFF
TRBV28	15	TRBJ2-1	CASKPGSGSYNEQFF
TRBV10-3	16	TRBJ2-3	CAIGSGAGGLTDTQYF
TRBV4-1	16	TRBJ1-3	CASSLGGQGYGNTIYF
TRBV6-5	15	TRBJ2-3	CASSLGLAGTDTQYF
TRBV7-9	15	TRBJ2-5	CASSPTSGGVETQYF
TRBV10-3	16	TRBJ2-3	CATKLSTGISTDTQYF
TRBV5-1	14	TRBJ2-2	CASSLVGNTGELFF
TRBV5-1	14	TRBJ2-7	CASSPRTGPNEQYF
TRBV7-3	15	TRBJ2-2	CASSLAGGNTGELFF
TRBV6-1	13	TRBJ1-3	CASREGHGNTIYF
TRBV6-5	16	TRBJ1-6	CASSYGTGTYNSPLHF
TRBV6-6	14	TRBJ2-5	CASSYYEGGETQYF
TRBV2	13	TRBJ2-3	CASSQTGTDTQYF
TRBV18	16	TRBJ1-1	CASSWATGSVNTEAFF
TRBV6-5	14	TRBJ1-1	CASSTLVGNTEAFF
TRBV7-9	15	TRBJ2-2	CASSFGGRDTGELFF
TRBV18	16	TRBJ1-5	CASSPPGQGADQPQHF
TRBV7-9	17	TRBJ2-5	CASSQVGGLAGVETQYF
TRBV29-1	13	TRBJ2-1	CSVSGRAGNEQFF
TRBV10-3	14	TRBJ1-2	CAISRDRGNYGYTF
TRBV4-1	16	TRBJ2-3	CASSHSARQNTDTQYF
TRBV30	15	TRBJ2-7	CAWRGFGRQTYEQYF
TRBV4-2	18	TRBJ1-6	CASSHPGGYSSYNSPLHF
TRBV13	12	TRBJ1-6	CASSQGNSPLHF
TRBV10-3	13	TRBJ2-1	CAISEFTGGEQFF
TRBV29-1	12	TRBJ2-7	CSVEDLSYEQYF
TRBV15	14	TRBJ1-2	CATSQRQGSYGYTF
TRBV7-3	16	TRBJ2-2	CASSYQGTTNTGELFF
TRBV6-5	15	TRBJ2-7	CASSTSRDRIHEQYF
TRBV7-2	17	TRBJ2-4	CASSLEGGDGSKNIQYF
TRBV9	16	TRBJ2-2	CASSPEGGYPPGELFF
TRBV7-9	15	TRBJ2-3	CASSVAGLDTDTQYF
TRBV7-9	17	TRBJ1-2	CSSSPRWTGGFDYGYTF
TRBV5-1	14	TRBJ1-1	CASSPSTGGFEAFF
TRBV7-3	13	TRBJ2-5	CASSFLFQETQYF
TRBV19	14	TRBJ1-5	CASSSETGGQPQHF
TRBV18	15	TRBJ2-1	CASSPRGSSYNEQFF
TRBV6-5	14	TRBJ2-5	CASSYRDNRETQYF
TRBV20-1	11	TRBJ1-2	CSARTAYGYTF
TRBV11-2	17	TRBJ2-5	CASSLVPGTSGGETQYF